This T cell receptor beta chain was profiled in a study of blood T cell repertoires in COVID-19 (dated by TCRdb to 2018 to 2021). For the study in its entirety: Samples covering the acute and convalescent phases of COVID-19 were provided by collaborators in the United States, Italy and Spain. A de-identified subject ID, COVID-19 status, age in years and sex were almost always included in the sample metadata. The dataset comprised deeply sampled blood TCRbeta repertoires from subjects exposed to, actively infected with, or recovered from COVID-19. Samples came from the ongoing ImmuneRACE study (first 160 participants) plus 1,254 subjects from 6 global collaborators. The material from the prospective study consisted of cDNA or gDNA derived from T cells, B-cell-depleted T cells, or PBMCs. The repertoires were made available in a free public database intended to serve as a resource for research on the immune response to SARS-CoV-2. Where HLA class I and class II types were available, the types were taken from metadata supplied by the sample provider, not from assay-based typing. The investigation overall reported the following: Clinical and demographic metadata were provided uncurated, with the amount varying by source and participant.

Points on this clone: Its cognate antigen has yet to be identified. Base qualities are not provided; no much larger clone lies one nucleotide away.

The collaborating institutions used their own protocols to collect whole blood in K2EDTA tubes. For TCRbeta analysis, collaborators shipped samples in one of three forms: frozen whole blood, isolated PBMCs, or DNA extracted from either of those sample types. The CDR3 starts with the cysteine, ends with the phenylalanine, and has 18 residues. Only the CDR3 part of the read is kept: 54 bases, read in frame from the first base. V trim: 2 bases; J trim: 8 bases; unmatched bases: 18. In the germline V gene (reference sequence), CDR1 corresponds to SEHNR and CDR2 to FQNEAQ. TCRbeta CDR3 regions were amplified from genomic DNA by means of the immunoSEQ Assay, a bias-controlled multiplex PCR. The paper's data handling went like this. The number of nucleated cells in each sample was estimated from the amplification of reference gene primers within the assay. Sequence reads were collapsed and filtered to measure the absolute abundance of every unique TCRbeta CDR3 rearrangement. For each sample, productive Simpson clonality was calculated as the square root of Simpson's diversity index over productive rearrangements. The source is immuneACCESS, and TCRdb retained only in-frame sequences with V and J called. Part of the clones is not carried over; for the studies checked, unresolved V genes explain less than half of this, and the remainder is unexplained. V and J calls and clone size come straight from that table; D and trimming were deduced from the DNA. The table for this sample lists about 59,000 clones; approximately 80% of them were counted only once. The ten most abundant clones make up less than 10% of the sample.

The TCR comes from a human donor in a cohort sampled during active COVID-19. The rearranged chain carries TRBV7-9 and TRBJ2-1, with 7 middle bases fitting TRBD2. The material sequenced was peripheral blood. The CDR3 protein is CASSLLWNAGDKSYEQFF. The DNA sequence is as follows: TGTGCCAGCAGCTTATTGTGGAACGCGGGAGATAAGTCGTATGAGCAGTTCTTC.